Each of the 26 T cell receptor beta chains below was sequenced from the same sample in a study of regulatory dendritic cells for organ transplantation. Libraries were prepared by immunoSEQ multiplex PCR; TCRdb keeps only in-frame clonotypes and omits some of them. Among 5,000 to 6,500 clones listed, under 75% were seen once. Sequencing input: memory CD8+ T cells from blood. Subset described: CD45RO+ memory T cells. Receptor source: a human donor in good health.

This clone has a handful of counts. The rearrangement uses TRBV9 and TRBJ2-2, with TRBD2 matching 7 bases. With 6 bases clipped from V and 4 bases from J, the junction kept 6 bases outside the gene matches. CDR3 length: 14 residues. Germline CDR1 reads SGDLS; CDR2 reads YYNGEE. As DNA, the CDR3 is TGTGCCAGCACTCAAGTAGCGGGCACCGGGGAGCTGTTTTTT. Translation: CASTQVAGTGELFF. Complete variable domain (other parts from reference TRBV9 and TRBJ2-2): DSGVTQTPKHLITATGQRVTLRCSPRSGDLSVYWYQQSLDQGLQFLIQYYNGEERAKGNILERFSAQQFPDLHSELNLSSLELGDSALYFCASTQVAGTGELFFGEGSRLTVL.

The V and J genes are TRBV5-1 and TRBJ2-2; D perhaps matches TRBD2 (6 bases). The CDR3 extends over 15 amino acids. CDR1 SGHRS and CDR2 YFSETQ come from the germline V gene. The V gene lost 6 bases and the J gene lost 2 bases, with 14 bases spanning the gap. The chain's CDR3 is CASTGTLFNTGELFF. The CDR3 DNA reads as TGCGCCAGCACCGGGACTCTCTTTAACACCGGGGAGCTGTTTTTT.

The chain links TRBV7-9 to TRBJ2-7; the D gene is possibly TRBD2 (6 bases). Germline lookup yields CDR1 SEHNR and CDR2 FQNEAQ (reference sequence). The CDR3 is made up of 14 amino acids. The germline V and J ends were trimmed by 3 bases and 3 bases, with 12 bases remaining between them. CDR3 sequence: CASSFGGTDYEQYF. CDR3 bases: TGTGCCAGCAGCTTCGGGGGTACAGACTACGAGCAGTACTTC. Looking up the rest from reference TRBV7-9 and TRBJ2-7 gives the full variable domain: DTGVSQNPRHKITKRGQNVTFRCDPISEHNRLYWYRQTLGQGPEFLTYFQNEAQLEKSRLLSDRFSAERPKGSFSTLEIQRTEQGDSAMYLCASSFGGTDYEQYFGPGTRLTVT.

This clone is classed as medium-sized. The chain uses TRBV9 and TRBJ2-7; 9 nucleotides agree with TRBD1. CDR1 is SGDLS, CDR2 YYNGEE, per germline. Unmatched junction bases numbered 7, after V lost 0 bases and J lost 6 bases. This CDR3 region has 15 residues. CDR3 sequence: CASSVAGTGGSEQYF. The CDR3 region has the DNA TGTGCCAGCAGCGTAGCGGGAACAGGGGGCAGCGAGCAGTACTTC.

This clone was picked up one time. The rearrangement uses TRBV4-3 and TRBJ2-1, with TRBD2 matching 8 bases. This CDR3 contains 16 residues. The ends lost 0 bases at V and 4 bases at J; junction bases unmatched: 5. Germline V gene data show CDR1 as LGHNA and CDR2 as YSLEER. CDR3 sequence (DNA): TGCGCCAGCAGCCAAGAGGTAGCGGGGACATACAATGAGCAGTTCTTC. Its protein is CASSQEVAGTYNEQFF.

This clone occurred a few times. CDR3 residues: CASSSSLYGYTF. Here the CDR3 DNA reads TGTGCCAGCAGCTCTAGCCTCTATGGCTACACCTTC. The rearrangement links TRBV7-9 to TRBJ1-2; D remains unclear. The germline V gene has CDR1 SEHNR and CDR2 FQNEAQ (reference sequence). The V end was cut by 4 bases, the J end by 4 bases, with 7 bases between. CDR3 size: 12 residues.

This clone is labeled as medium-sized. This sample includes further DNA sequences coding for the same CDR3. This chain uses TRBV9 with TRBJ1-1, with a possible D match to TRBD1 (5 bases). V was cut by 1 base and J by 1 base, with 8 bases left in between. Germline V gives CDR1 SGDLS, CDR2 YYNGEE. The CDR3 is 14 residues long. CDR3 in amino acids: CASSVSDRNTEAFF. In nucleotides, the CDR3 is TGTGCCAGCAGCGTAAGTGACAGGAACACTGAAGCTTTCTTT. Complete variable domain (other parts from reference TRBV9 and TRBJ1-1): DSGVTQTPKHLITATGQRVTLRCSPRSGDLSVYWYQQSLDQGLQFLIQYYNGEERAKGNILERFSAQQFPDLHSELNLSSLELGDSALYFCASSVSDRNTEAFFGQGTRLTVV.

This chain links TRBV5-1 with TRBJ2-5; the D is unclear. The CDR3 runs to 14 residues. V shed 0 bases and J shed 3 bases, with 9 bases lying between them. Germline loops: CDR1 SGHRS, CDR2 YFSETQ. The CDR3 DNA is TGCGCCAGCAGCTTGGACTACCTAGAAGAGACCCAGTACTTC. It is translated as CASSLDYLEETQYF.

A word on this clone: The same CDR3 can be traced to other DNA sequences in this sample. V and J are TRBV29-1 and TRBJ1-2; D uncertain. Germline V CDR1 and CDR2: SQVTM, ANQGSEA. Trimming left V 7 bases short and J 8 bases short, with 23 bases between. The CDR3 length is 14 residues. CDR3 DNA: TGCAGCGCCCTGGAGGAGCGAACGGACGTGGGCTACACCTTC. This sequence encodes CSALEERTDVGYTF.

The CDR3 sequence: CASSLHPPDRSTDTQYF. The DNA of the CDR3 is TGTGCCAGCAGCTTACACCCCCCGGACAGGAGCACAGATACGCAGTATTTT. V and J are TRBV5-4 and TRBJ2-3, with 7 bases identical to TRBD1. The CDR3 spans 17 residues. Germline V gene sequence: CDR1 SGHNT, CDR2 YYREEE (reference sequence). J was trimmed by 0 bases and V by 2 bases; bases with no gene match: 9.

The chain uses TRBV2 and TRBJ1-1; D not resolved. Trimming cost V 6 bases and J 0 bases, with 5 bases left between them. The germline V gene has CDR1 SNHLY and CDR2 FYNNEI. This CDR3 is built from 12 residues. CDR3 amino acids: CASRLLNTEAFF. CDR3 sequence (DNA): TGTGCCAGCAGACTCTTGAACACTGAAGCTTTCTTT.

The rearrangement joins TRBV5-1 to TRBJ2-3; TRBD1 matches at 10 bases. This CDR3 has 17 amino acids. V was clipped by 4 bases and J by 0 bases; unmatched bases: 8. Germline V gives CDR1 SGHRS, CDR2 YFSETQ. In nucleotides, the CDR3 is TGCGCCAGCAGCCCGGGGGACAGGGGTTCTAGCACAGATACGCAGTATTTT. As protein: CASSPGDRGSSTDTQYF.

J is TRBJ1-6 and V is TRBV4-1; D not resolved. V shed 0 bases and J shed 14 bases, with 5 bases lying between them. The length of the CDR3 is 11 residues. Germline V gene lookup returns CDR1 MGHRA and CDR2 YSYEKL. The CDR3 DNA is TGCGCCAGCAGCCAAGATCTTACCCTCCACTTT. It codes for CASSQDLTLHF.

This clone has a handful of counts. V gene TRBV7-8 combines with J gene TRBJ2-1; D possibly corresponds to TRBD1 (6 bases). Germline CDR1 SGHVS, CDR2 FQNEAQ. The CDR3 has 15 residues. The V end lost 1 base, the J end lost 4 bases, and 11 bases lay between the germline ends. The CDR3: CASSLGRGGYNEQFF. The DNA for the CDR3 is TGTGCCAGCAGCTTAGGCAGGGGTGGATACAATGAGCAGTTCTTC.

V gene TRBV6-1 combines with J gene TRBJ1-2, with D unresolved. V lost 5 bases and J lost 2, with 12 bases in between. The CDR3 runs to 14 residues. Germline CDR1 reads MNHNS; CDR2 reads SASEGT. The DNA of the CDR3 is TGTGCCAGCAGTCCCGGGGAGGAGAACTATGGCTACACCTTC. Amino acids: CASSPGEENYGYTF.

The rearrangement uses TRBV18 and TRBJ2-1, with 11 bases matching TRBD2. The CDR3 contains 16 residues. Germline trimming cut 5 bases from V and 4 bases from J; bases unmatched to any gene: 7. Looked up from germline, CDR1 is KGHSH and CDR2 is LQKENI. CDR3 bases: TGTGCCAGCTCATCTTCTAGCGGGGGGATGTACAATGAGCAGTTCTTC. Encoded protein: CASSSSSGGMYNEQFF.

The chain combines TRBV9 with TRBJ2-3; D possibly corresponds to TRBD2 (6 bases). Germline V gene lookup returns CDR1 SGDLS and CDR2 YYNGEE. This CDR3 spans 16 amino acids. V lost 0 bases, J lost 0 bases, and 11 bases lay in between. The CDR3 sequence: CASSVEGGESTDTQYF. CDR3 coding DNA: TGTGCCAGCAGCGTAGAGGGCGGGGAGAGCACAGATACGCAGTATTTT.

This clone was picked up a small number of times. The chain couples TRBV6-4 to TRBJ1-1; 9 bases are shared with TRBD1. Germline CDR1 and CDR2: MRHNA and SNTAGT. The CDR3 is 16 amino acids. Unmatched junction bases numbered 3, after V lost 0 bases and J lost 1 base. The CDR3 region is CASSDSGGQGNTEAFF. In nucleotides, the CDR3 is TGTGCCAGCAGTGACTCAGGGGGACAGGGGAACACTGAAGCTTTCTTT.

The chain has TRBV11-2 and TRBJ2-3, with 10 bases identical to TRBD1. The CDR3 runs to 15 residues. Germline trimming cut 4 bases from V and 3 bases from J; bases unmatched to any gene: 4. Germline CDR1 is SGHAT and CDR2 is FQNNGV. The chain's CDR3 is CASSSTGGLTDTQYF. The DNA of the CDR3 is TGTGCCAGCAGCTCGACAGGGGGCCTAACAGATACGCAGTATTTT.

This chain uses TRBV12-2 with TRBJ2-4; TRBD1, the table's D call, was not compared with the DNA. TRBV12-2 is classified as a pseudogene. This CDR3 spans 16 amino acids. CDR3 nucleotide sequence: TGTGCAAGTCGCCCTAATAACCGGGACAGGGGCAACATTCAGTACTTC. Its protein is CASRPNNRDRGNIQYF.

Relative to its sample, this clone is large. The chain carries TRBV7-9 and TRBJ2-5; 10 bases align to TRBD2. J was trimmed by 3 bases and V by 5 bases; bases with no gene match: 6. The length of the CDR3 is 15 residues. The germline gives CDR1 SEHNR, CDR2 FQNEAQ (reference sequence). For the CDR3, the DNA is TGTGCCAGCAGCGTCCCTCTAGCGGGGGAAGAGACCCAGTACTTC. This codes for CASSVPLAGEETQYF.

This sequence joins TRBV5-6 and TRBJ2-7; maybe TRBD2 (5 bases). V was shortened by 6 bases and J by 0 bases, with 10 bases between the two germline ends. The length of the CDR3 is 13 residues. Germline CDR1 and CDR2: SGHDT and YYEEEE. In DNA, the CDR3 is TGTGCCAGCACTTACCGGGACTCCTACGAGCAGTACTTC. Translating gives CASTYRDSYEQYF.

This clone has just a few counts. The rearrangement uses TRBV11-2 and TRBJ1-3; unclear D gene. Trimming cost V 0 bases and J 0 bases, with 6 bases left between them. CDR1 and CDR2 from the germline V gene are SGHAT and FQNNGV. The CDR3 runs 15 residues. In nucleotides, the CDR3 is TGTGCCAGCAGCTTAGACCGGAGCTCTGGAAACACCATATATTTT. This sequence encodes CASSLDRSSGNTIYF.

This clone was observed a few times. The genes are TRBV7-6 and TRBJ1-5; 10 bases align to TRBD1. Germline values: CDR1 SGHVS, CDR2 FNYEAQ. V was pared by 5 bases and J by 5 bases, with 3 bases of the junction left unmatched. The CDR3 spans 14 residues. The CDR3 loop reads CASSPGQGHQPQHF. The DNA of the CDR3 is TGTGCCAGCAGCCCGGGACAGGGGCATCAGCCCCAGCATTTT. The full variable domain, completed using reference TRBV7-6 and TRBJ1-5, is GAGVSQSPRYKVTKRGQDVALRCDPISGHVSLYWYRQALGQGPEFLTYFNYEAQQDKSGLPNDRFSAERPEGSISTLTIQRTEQRDSAMYRCASSPGQGHQPQHFGDGTRLSIL.

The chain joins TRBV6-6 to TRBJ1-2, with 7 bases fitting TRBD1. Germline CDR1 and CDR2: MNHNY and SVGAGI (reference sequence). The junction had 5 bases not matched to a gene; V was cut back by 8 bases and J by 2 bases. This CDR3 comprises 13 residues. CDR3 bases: TGTGCCAGCGGACAGGAGGGAAACTATGGCTACACCTTC. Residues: CASGQEGNYGYTF.

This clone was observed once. The CDR3 DNA follows: TGTGCCAGCAGCTCCCGAGCCTACACCGGGGAGCTGTTTTTT. Translated, it gives CASSSRAYTGELFF. V usage is TRBV7-9 and J usage is TRBJ2-2; D ambiguous. The germline V gene has CDR1 SEHNR and CDR2 FQNEAQ (reference sequence). This CDR3 region has 14 residues. Trimming pared 4 bases from V and 3 bases from J, leaving 9 bases between.